This T cell receptor (beta chain) was sequenced for a study of vaccination effects on CD4 cells after COVID-19. The J segment lost 5 bases and the V segment lost 2 bases, leaving 9 bases of the junction unmatched. The germline V gene has CDR1 SEHNR and CDR2 FQNEAQ (reference sequence). The CDR3 runs to 16 residues. ViraFEST assay sequencing came after antigen-specific CD4+ T cells were expanded with viral peptide pools. Isolation of CD4+ T cells took place after more than 9 days of culture. PCR showed that the person got SARS-CoV-2 infection at some point between March and December 2020. With approximately 9.2 ug/ml peptides and about 9.7 IU/ml IL-2, over 1.5 million PBMC per well were cultured. Regarding this clone: Its antigen is as yet unknown.

Sequencing used immunoSEQ multiplex PCR; TCRdb keeps in-frame clones, though not all of them. In the table there are roughly 27,000 clones, 75% to 80% of which are singletons. The rearrangement joins TRBV7-9 to TRBJ2-7; 10 bases are shared with TRBD1. The material was CD4+ T cells from PBMCs cultured with HCoV-NL63 spike peptides, obtained before COVID-19 vaccination. The receptor was isolated from a human donor who had a prior SARS-CoV-2 infection. CDR3 loop: CASSLSPDRGHHEQYF. CDR3 in DNA: TGTGCCAGCAGCTTATCCCCAGACAGGGGGCATCACGAGCAGTACTTC.